This TCR beta chain was documented in a study of chemoradiotherapy in HPV16-positive cancers. Clones were sequenced by immunoSEQ multiplex PCR, and TCRdb holds only the in-frame ones, with some missing. The table records approximately 9,000 clones, about 80% of them present only once. Germline CDR1 is SNHLY and CDR2 is FYNNEI. CDR3 size: 13 residues. The ends were cut back, 7 bases at V and 3 bases at J, with 12 bases in the middle. V is TRBV2 and J is TRBJ1-1; TRBD1 might be the D (6 bases). The TCR originated in a human donor with HPV-associated anogenital cancer. Sequenced material: blood, taken from a patient who underwent chemoradiotherapy. CDR3: CASKRDKYTEAFF. The CDR3 DNA follows: TGTGCCAGCAAAAGGGACAAGTACACTGAAGCTTTCTTT.